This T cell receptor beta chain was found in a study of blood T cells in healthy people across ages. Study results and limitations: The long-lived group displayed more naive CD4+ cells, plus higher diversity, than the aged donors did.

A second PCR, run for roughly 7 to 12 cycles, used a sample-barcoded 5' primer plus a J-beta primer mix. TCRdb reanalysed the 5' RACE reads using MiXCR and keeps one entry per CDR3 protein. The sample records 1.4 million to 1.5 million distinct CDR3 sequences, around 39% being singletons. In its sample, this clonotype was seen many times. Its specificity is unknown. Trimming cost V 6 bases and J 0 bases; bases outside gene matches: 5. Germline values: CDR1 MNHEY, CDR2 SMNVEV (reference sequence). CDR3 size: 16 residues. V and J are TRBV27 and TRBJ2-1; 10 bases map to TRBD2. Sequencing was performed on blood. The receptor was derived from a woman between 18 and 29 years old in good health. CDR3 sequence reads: CASSPSSGSSYNEQFF. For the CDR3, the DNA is TGTGCCAGCAGCCCTTCTAGCGGGAGCTCCTACAATGAGCAGTTCTTC.